These T cell receptor beta chains were read from a single sample in a study of T cell responses to AZD1222 COVID-19 vaccine. Profiling relied on immunoSEQ multiplex PCR, and the TCRdb table lists in-frame clones only, not all of them. The profile shows about 100,000 clones, around nine tenths of them singletons. The specimen comprised peripheral blood, sampled 28 days after the second AZD1222 dose. These receptors were taken from an adult who received the AZD1222 COVID-19 vaccine. Each CDR3 is given with its conserved first and last residue. A D gene is named only where the DNA matches it firmly. The size entry is marked missing in some rows and otherwise reads once, few, many or a size class.

V gene	J gene	D gene	clone size	CDR3 protein	CDR3 DNA
TRBV6-2/TRBV6-3	TRBJ1-1	-	once	CASSYMEREGTEAFF	TGTGCCAGCAGCTATATGGAGCGGGAGGGAACTGAAGCTTTCTTT
TRBV7-9	TRBJ1-6	-	-	CASSLNRFDSPLHF	TGTGCCAGCAGCTTAAACCGGTTTGATTCACCCCTCCACTTT
TRBV12-3/TRBV12-4	TRBJ2-2	-	few	CASSPQLSGELFF	TGTGCCAGCTCGCCCCAACTCTCCGGGGAGCTGTTTTTT
TRBV6-4	TRBJ1-1	-	once	CASSARTEAFF	TGTGCCAGCAGTGCTAGGACTGAAGCTTTCTTT
TRBV3-1/TRBV3-2	TRBJ2-6	TRBD1	-	CASSRDRVLSSGANVLTF	TGTGCCAGCAGCCGGGACAGAGTTCTTAGCTCTGGGGCCAACGTCCTGACTTTC
TRBV6-5	TRBJ2-5	-	-	CASRDPGGSETQYF	TGTGCCAGCAGAGACCCAGGGGGGTCAGAGACCCAGTACTTC
TRBV27	TRBJ1-5	-	-	CASTATGLDQPQHF	TGTGCCAGCACCGCAACAGGGCTCGATCAGCCCCAGCATTTT
TRBV30	TRBJ2-2	-	-	CAWSYTGELFF	TGTGCCTGGAGTTACACCGGGGAGCTGTTTTTT
TRBV18	TRBJ1-5	-	-	CASSRGPSLGPQHF	TGTGCCAGCTCACGAGGACCCTCCCTGGGGCCCCAGCATTTT
TRBV13	TRBJ2-2	-	-	CASSLGIQLTGELFF	TGTGCCAGCAGCTTAGGAATCCAACTCACCGGGGAGCTGTTTTTT
TRBV27	TRBJ1-5	-	-	CASSLMGSSNQPQHF	TGTGCCAGCAGTTTAATGGGAAGCAGCAATCAGCCCCAGCATTTT
TRBV10-2	TRBJ2-3	-	few	CASSEWGSSTDTQYF	TGCGCCAGCAGTGAGTGGGGGAGTTCCACAGATACGCAGTATTTT
TRBV28	TRBJ1-5	-	-	CASSLSRGTNQPQHF	TGTGCCAGCAGTTTAAGCCGGGGGACCAATCAGCCCCAGCATTTT
TRBV30	TRBJ1-6	TRBD1	-	CAWSVGRVRGSPLHF	TGTGCCTGGAGTGTGGGCAGAGTCAGGGGGTCACCCCTCCACTTT
TRBV7-2	TRBJ1-2	-	-	CASSLRVGDYGYTF	TGTGCCAGCAGCTTAAGGGTCGGGGACTATGGCTACACCTTC
TRBV27	TRBJ1-2	-	-	CASSPLRGSGYTF	TGTGCCAGCAGTCCGCTAAGGGGCAGTGGCTACACCTTC
TRBV5-1	TRBJ1-2	-	-	CASSSQGDYGYTF	TGCGCCAGCAGCTCACAGGGAGACTATGGCTACACCTTC
TRBV4-3	TRBJ2-3	-	-	CASSQGVLYSTDTQYF	TGCGCCAGCAGCCAAGGGGTCTTATACAGCACAGATACGCAGTATTTT
TRBV5-4	TRBJ1-2	-	-	CASSLVARDGYTF	TGTGCCAGCAGCTTGGTTGCCAGGGATGGCTACACCTTC
TRBV6-5	TRBJ1-2	-	-	CASSYRGGYGYTF	TGTGCCAGCAGTTACAGAGGTGGTTATGGCTACACCTTC
TRBV7-6	TRBJ1-6	-	-	CASSLAGDSPLHF	TGTGCCAGCAGCTTAGCGGGAGATTCACCCCTCCACTTT
TRBV10-2	TRBJ1-2	TRBD1	-	CASSEYTGGFGGYTF	TGCGCCAGCAGTGAATATACAGGGGGCTTTGGGGGCTACACCTTC
TRBV7-8	TRBJ1-2	TRBD1	-	CASSLGTGMNYGYTF	TGTGCCAGCAGCTTGGGGACAGGGATGAACTATGGCTACACCTTC
TRBV13	TRBJ2-2	TRBD2	-	CASKWGLAVNTGELFF	TGTGCCAGCAAGTGGGGACTAGCGGTGAACACCGGGGAGCTGTTTTTT
TRBV6-5	TRBJ2-1	-	-	CASSLYNEQFF	TGTGCCAGCAGCCTATACAATGAGCAGTTCTTC
TRBV19	TRBJ2-1	TRBD1	-	CASSLQGWDEQFF	TGTGCCAGTAGTTTACAGGGGTGGGATGAGCAGTTCTTC
TRBV24-1	TRBJ2-2	-	few	CATRSGNTGELFF	TGTGCCACCCGTTCGGGTAACACCGGGGAGCTGTTTTTT